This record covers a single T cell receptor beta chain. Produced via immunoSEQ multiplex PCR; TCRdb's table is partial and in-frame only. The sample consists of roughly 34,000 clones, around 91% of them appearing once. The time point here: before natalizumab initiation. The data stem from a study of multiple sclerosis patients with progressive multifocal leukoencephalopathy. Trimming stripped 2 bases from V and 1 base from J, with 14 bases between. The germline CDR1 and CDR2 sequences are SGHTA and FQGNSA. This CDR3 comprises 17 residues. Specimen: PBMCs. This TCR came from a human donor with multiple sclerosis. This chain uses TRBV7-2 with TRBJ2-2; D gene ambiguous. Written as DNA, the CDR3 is TGTGCCAGCAGCTTAATTCGAGTGACAATGAACACCGGGGAGCTGTTTTTT. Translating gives CASSLIRVTMNTGELFF.